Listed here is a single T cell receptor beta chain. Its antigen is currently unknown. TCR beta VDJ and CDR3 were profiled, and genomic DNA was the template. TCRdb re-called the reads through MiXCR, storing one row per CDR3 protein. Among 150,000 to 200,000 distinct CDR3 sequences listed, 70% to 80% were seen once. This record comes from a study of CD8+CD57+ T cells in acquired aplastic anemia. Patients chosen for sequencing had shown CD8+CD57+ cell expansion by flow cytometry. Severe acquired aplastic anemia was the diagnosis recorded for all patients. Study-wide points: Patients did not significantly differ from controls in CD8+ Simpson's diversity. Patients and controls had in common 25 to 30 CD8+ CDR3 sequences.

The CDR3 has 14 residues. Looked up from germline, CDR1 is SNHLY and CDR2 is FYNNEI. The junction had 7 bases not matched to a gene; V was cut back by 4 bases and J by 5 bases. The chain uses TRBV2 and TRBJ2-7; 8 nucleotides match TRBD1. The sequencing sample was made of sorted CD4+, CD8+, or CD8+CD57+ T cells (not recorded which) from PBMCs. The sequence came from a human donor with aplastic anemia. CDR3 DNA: TGTGCCAGCAGTGTAGGCAGGGGGCAGGACGAGCAGTACTTC. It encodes CASSVGRGQDEQYF. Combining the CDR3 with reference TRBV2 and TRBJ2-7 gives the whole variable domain EPEVTQTPSHQVTQMGQEVILRCVPISNHLYFYWYRQILGQKVEFLVSFYNNEISEKSEIFDDQFSVERPDGSNFTLKIRSTKLEDSAMYFCASSVGRGQDEQYFGPGTRLTVT.